Listed below are T cell receptor beta chains from one sample, sequenced in a study of Ad26.COV2.S vaccination and SARS-CoV-2 variants. Profiled with immunoSEQ multiplex PCR; TCRdb holds only in-frame clones, not every one. The sample shows about 350,000 clones, 75% to 90% of them seen only once. The sample consisted of peripheral blood, taken in a trial of Ad26.COV2.S vaccine versus placebo. The source is a person between 18 and 59 years old who received the Ad26.COV2.S COVID-19 vaccine or a placebo. Each CDR3 is given with its conserved first and last residue. D genes are given only for firm matches. The size field is filled for only some rows; it gives once, few, many or a size class.

v_call,clone_size,j_call,d_call,cdr3_nt,cdr3_aa
TRBV6-5,.,TRBJ2-1,TRBD2,TGTGCCAGCAGACGTAGCGGGGGGCACTACAATGAGCAGTTCTTC,CASRRSGGHYNEQFF
TRBV2,.,TRBJ1-4,TRBD1,TGTGCCAGCAGTTCGGACAGGGGGCGAGAAAAACTGTTTTTT,CASSSDRGREKLFF
TRBV7-6,.,TRBJ2-2,.,TGTGCCAGCAGCTTACAGGGGTCGAACACCGGGGAGCTGTTTTTT,CASSLQGSNTGELFF
TRBV30,.,TRBJ2-2,.,TGTGCCTGGGAGCCAGGACTCGGGACCCACACCGGGGAGCTGTTTTTT,CAWEPGLGTHTGELFF
TRBV15,.,TRBJ2-5,TRBD1,TGTGCCACCCTAGACAGGGGACAAGAGACCCAGTACTTC,CATLDRGQETQYF
TRBV19,.,TRBJ1-5,.,TGTGCCAGTAAAGGTAGCAATCAGCCCCAGCATTTT,CASKGSNQPQHF
TRBV10-3,.,TRBJ1-1,.,TGTGCCATCAGTGAGTATGTGAGGGCCGGGGGTACTGAAGCTTTCTTT,CAISEYVRAGGTEAFF
TRBV18,.,TRBJ2-7,.,TGTGCCAGCTCATTAACGCGGACGGAGTCTTCCTACGAGCAGTACTTC,CASSLTRTESSYEQYF
TRBV7-3,.,TRBJ1-1,.,TGTGCCAGCAGCATCTCAGGGGCGAACACTGAAGCTTTCTTT,CASSISGANTEAFF
TRBV2,once,TRBJ2-7,TRBD1,TGTGCCAGTGGGACAGGGTTCTCCTACGAGCAGTACTTC,CASGTGFSYEQYF
TRBV18,.,TRBJ1-2,.,TGTGCCAGCTCACCGGCACCGGGACGGAACTACTATGGCTACACCTTC,CASSPAPGRNYYGYTF
TRBV19,.,TRBJ1-5,.,TGTGCCAGTAGTATCCGGGACAGCAATCAGCCCCAGCATTTT,CASSIRDSNQPQHF
TRBV18,.,TRBJ2-1,TRBD1,TGTGCCAGCTCACCACCGTCAGGGGGCCTCTACAATGAGCAGTTCTTC,CASSPPSGGLYNEQFF
TRBV7-9,few,TRBJ1-5,TRBD1,TGTGCCAGCAGCTTAGTCCGGACCCGGGACAGATTTAGCAATCAGCCCCAGCATTTT,CASSLVRTRDRFSNQPQHF
TRBV6-5,.,TRBJ1-6,.,TGTGCCAGCAGGCTCCACAGGGCTGGAGATTCACCCCTCCACTTT,CASRLHRAGDSPLHF
TRBV28,.,TRBJ1-1,.,TGTGCCAGCAGTTCCTGGCGGGGGGCGACCCTACCGGCGGACACTGAAGCTTTCTTT,CASSSWRGATLPADTEAFF
TRBV7-6,once,TRBJ1-1,.,TGTGCCAGCAGCTTAGGGAGGGCAAACACTGAAGCTTTCTTT,CASSLGRANTEAFF
TRBV5-1,.,TRBJ2-5,.,TGCGCCAGCAGCCCCTTTCGAGGGGGAGAAGAGACCCAGTACTTC,CASSPFRGGEETQYF